Below are 5 T cell receptor beta chains sequenced from a single sample in a study of T cell repertoires in cytomegalovirus infection. TCRdb processed the reads anew with MiXCR; each CDR3 protein has one entry. The sample lists approximately 500,000 distinct CDR3 sequences; around 27% were seen once. The sequenced sample was PBMCs. Source of these receptors: a human donor in good health (CMV status not recorded). Some clones in this sample may be carry-over from other donors' samples.

This clonotype was found a few times. CDR3 sequence reads: CASSALGGVSQQYV. Written as DNA, the CDR3 is TGTGCCAGCAGCGCCCTAGGGGGAGTTTCCCAGCAGTACGTC. V is TRBV5-5 and J is TRBJ2-7, with a possible D match to TRBD1 (6 bases). The CDR3 is made up of 14 amino acids. The V gene lost 4 bases and the J gene lost 8 bases, with 19 bases spanning the gap. In germline, CDR1 is SGHKS, CDR2 YYEKEE (reference sequence).

The V call is TRBV20-1, the J call TRBJ1-5; D is possibly TRBD1 (5 bases). V was trimmed by 0 bases and J by 0 bases, leaving 9 bases between them. This CDR3 contains 15 residues. Per the germline V gene, CDR1 is DFQATT and CDR2 is SNEGSKA (reference sequence). The CDR3 bases are TGCAGTGCTAGAGATACAGGTGATAGCAATCAGCCCCAGCATTTT. Its protein is CSARDTGDSNQPQHF.

This rearrangement joins TRBV12-3 or TRBV12-4 to TRBJ1-2, with D hard to call. With 2 bases removed from V and 7 bases from J, the gap between germline ends came to 14 bases. CDR3 size: 14 residues. CDR3: CASSLRTGGSGYTF. CDR3 nucleotides: TGTGCCAGCAGTTTACGCACGGGAGGCTCTGGCTACACCTTC.

The chain combines TRBV28 with TRBJ2-7; unclear D gene. Germline V gene data show CDR1 as MDHEN and CDR2 as SYDVKM. V was cut by 1 base and J by 5 bases, with 12 bases left in between. The CDR3 spans 14 residues. Written as DNA, the CDR3 is TGTGCCAGCAGTTTATTAGCTGTCTACGACGAGCAGTACTTC. It specifies CASSLLAVYDEQYF.

This clonotype appeared a few times. The V and J genes are TRBV5-1 and TRBJ1-5; unclear D gene. CDR3 size: 13 residues. The V gene lost 5 bases and the J gene lost 7 bases, with 13 bases spanning the gap. Germline CDR1 SGHRS, CDR2 YFSETQ. This chain's CDR3 is CASRGAVGQPQHF. The CDR3 bases are TGCGCCAGCAGGGGAGCGGTCGGGCAGCCCCAGCATTTT.